One sample yielded the 16 T cell receptor beta chains listed below, sequenced in a study of human T cells and chemical hapten exposure. TCRdb redid the calling of the RACE reads with MiXCR, one entry per CDR3 protein. Here the sample spans some 170,000 distinct CDR3 sequences, roughly 26% being singletons. Stated time point: patch test 3, about 24 weeks after DPC sensitization. The treatment denotes: therapeutic diphenylcyclopropenone sensitization with weekly scalp DPC. The material sequenced was whole blood, taken in connection with sensitization to the hapten diphenylcyclopropenone (DPC). Every receptor here comes from a woman under 30 with alopecia areata. Some clones in this sample may be carry-over from other donors' samples.

V is TRBV10-3 and J is TRBJ2-7; 12 nucleotides line up with TRBD1. CDR3 size: 15 residues. The V segment lost 6 bases and the J segment 6 bases; nucleotides outside the gene matches: 9. Germline CDR1 is ENHRY and CDR2 is SYGVKD. As DNA, the CDR3 is TGTGCCATCAGCATAGGGACAGGGGGCAAGGGCGAGCAGTACTTC. Translated, it gives CAISIGTGGKGEQYF.

This clonotype was picked up a small number of times. The rearrangement joins TRBV4-1 to TRBJ1-5; unclear D gene. This CDR3 has 14 amino acids. The V gene lost 1 base and the J gene lost 5 bases, with 9 bases spanning the gap. The V gene's germline CDR1 is MGHRA and CDR2 YSYEKL. The CDR3: CASSQGVGHQPQHF. The CDR3 nucleotides are TGCGCCAGCAGCCAAGGGGTCGGGCATCAGCCCCAGCATTTT.

The V gene is TRBV27, the J gene TRBJ2-4; TRBD1 matches at 7 bases. Germline trimming cut 6 bases from V and 0 bases from J; bases unmatched to any gene: 11. The CDR3 length is 17 residues. Germline V gives CDR1 MNHEY, CDR2 SMNVEV (reference sequence). This chain's CDR3 is CASRPSGTALAKNIQYF. Here the CDR3 DNA reads TGTGCCAGCAGACCCTCCGGGACAGCCTTAGCCAAAAACATTCAGTACTTC.

This clonotype was counted a few times. J is TRBJ2-1 and V is TRBV2; 12 bases are a match to TRBD2. The CDR3 has 15 amino acids. Unmatched junction bases numbered 3, after V lost 4 bases and J lost 5 bases. Germline V gives CDR1 SNHLY, CDR2 FYNNEI. The CDR3 region is CASSVGLAGNNEQFF. CDR3 nucleotide sequence: TGTGCCAGCAGTGTGGGACTAGCGGGTAACAATGAGCAGTTCTTC. Using reference TRBV2 and TRBJ2-1 for the parts outside the CDR3, the full variable domain is EPEVTQTPSHQVTQMGQEVILRCVPISNHLYFYWYRQILGQKVEFLVSFYNNEISEKSEIFDDQFSVERPDGSNFTLKIRSTKLEDSAMYFCASSVGLAGNNEQFFGPGTRLTVL.

This clonotype was counted a few times. The rearrangement links TRBV2 to TRBJ2-5; D is unresolved. This CDR3 is built from 14 residues. In germline, CDR1 is SNHLY, CDR2 FYNNEI. The V and J ends lost 7 bases and 2 bases respectively, with 14 bases between them. CDR3 region: CASNNALGQETQYF. CDR3 bases: TGTGCCAGCAACAACGCCCTGGGGCAAGAGACCCAGTACTTC.

For the CDR3, the DNA is TGTGCCAGCAGCTTAGTAGCGGGCAACACAGATACGCAGTATTTT. It codes for CASSLVAGNTDTQYF. The chain couples TRBV7-9 to TRBJ2-3, with 7 bases fitting TRBD2. V dropped 1 base and J dropped 2; count of bases not matched to a gene: 3. This CDR3 contains 15 residues. Germline assignment: CDR1 SEHNR and CDR2 FQNEAQ (reference sequence).

This clonotype has only a few counts. V usage is TRBV4-1 and J usage is TRBJ1-4, with D possibly being TRBD1 (6 bases). The CDR3 has 16 amino acids. Germline lookup yields CDR1 MGHRA and CDR2 YSYEKL. Trimming removed 3 bases at V and 5 bases at J, with 16 bases between. The CDR3 is CASSHVMTGGNEKLFF. CDR3 DNA: TGCGCCAGCAGCCATGTTATGACAGGAGGGAATGAAAAACTGTTTTTT.

This clonotype was seen only a few times. The gene calls are TRBV29-1 and TRBJ2-5, with 8 bases aligning to TRBD1. In germline, CDR1 is SQVTM, CDR2 ANQGSEA. This CDR3 comprises 13 residues. V shed 6 bases and J 4 bases; nucleotides not matched to a gene: 7. The CDR3 DNA reads TGCAGCGTCCCAGACAGGGGTGGAGAGACCCAGTACTTC. Translated: CSVPDRGGETQYF.

V and J are TRBV2 and TRBJ2-2; 10 bases are a match to TRBD2. CDR3 length equals 15 residues. Germline V gene lookup returns CDR1 SNHLY and CDR2 FYNNEI. Trimming cost V 5 bases and J 3 bases; bases outside gene matches: 3. The CDR3 nucleotides are TGTGCCAGCAGTATAGCGGGAGGTTACACCGGGGAGCTGTTTTTT. Encoded protein: CASSIAGGYTGELFF.

This clonotype was detected only a few times. V is TRBV6-2 or TRBV6-3 and J is TRBJ2-7; D is perhaps TRBD2 (7 bases). The CDR3 totals 14 residues. Trimming cost V 2 bases and J 7 bases, with 15 bases left between them. Germline values: CDR1 MNHEY, CDR2 SVGEGT. CDR3 in amino acids: CASSYGGASWEQYF. CDR3 nucleotides: TGTGCCAGCAGTTACGGGGGGGCGTCGTGGGAGCAGTACTTC.

This clonotype appeared a few times. The rearrangement joins TRBV4-1 to TRBJ1-5; TRBD1 might be the D (6 bases). Trimming removed 0 bases at V and 1 base at J, with 7 bases between. The CDR3 is made up of 15 amino acids. Germline V lookup: CDR1 MGHRA, CDR2 YSYEKL. The CDR3 coding sequence is TGCGCCAGCAGCCAAGAGGGGGCGAGCAATCAGCCCCAGCATTTT. Protein: CASSQEGASNQPQHF.

This clonotype was seen a handful of times. V is TRBV12-3 or TRBV12-4 and J is TRBJ1-5, with a tentative D call TRBD1 (6 bases). V was clipped by 3 bases and J by 4 bases, with 10 bases between them. This CDR3 contains 14 residues. CDR3 residues: CASSFIGGNQPQHF. Written as DNA, the CDR3 is TGTGCCAGCAGTTTTATAGGGGGAAATCAGCCCCAGCATTTT.

This rearrangement joins TRBV7-2 to TRBJ2-7; TRBD2 agrees at 7 bases. V was pared by 2 bases and J by 1 base, with 5 bases of the junction left unmatched. The CDR3 spans 15 residues. Germline V CDR1 and CDR2: SGHTA, FQGNSA. CDR3 sequence: CASSLNPGGSYEQYF. The CDR3 DNA sequence: TGTGCCAGCAGCTTAAATCCGGGAGGTTCCTACGAGCAGTACTTC.

This clonotype is labeled as medium-sized (0.01 to 0.1%). The rearrangement links TRBV11-1 to TRBJ2-5, with D uncertain. CDR1 and CDR2 from the germline V gene are SGHAT and FQDESV (reference sequence). Trimming removed 3 bases from V and 9 bases from J, with 14 bases in between. The CDR3 has 13 amino acids. The CDR3 loop reads CASSLPPARAQYF. Here the CDR3 DNA reads TGTGCCAGCAGCTTGCCCCCCGCCCGAGCCCAGTACTTC.

This clonotype turned up a few times. The chain couples TRBV6-4 to TRBJ2-3, with 9 nucleotides matching TRBD2. J was trimmed by 3 bases and V by 3 bases; bases with no gene match: 4. The CDR3 covers 15 residues. The germline CDR1 and CDR2 sequences are MRHNA and SNTAGT. CDR3 sequence (DNA): TGTGCCAGCAGTGATGCGGGAGGGAAAACAGATACGCAGTATTTT. Residues: CASSDAGGKTDTQYF.

The chain employs TRBV28 and TRBJ1-2; 7 nucleotides align to TRBD1. Trimming at V came to 7 bases and at J to 4 bases, leaving 6 bases not matched to a gene. CDR1 is MDHEN and CDR2 is SYDVKM in the germline V gene. There are 13 residues in the CDR3. The DNA for the CDR3 is TGTGCCAGCAATATACAGGGGTTCTATGGCTACACCTTC. Its protein is CASNIQGFYGYTF.